This passage covers 24 T cell receptor beta chains from one sample sequenced in a study of T cell responses to AZD1222 COVID-19 vaccine. The protocol was immunoSEQ multiplex PCR, while the TCRdb copy is restricted to in-frame clones and leaves out a portion. The table lists 74,000 or so clones, approximately 81% of them singletons. Sequenced here: peripheral blood, sampled on day 0 of AZD1222 vaccination. The receptors shown here come from an adult in good health.

The chain couples TRBV24-1 to TRBJ2-2; D remains unclear. The CDR3 has 11 amino acids. Per germline, CDR1 KGHDR and CDR2 SFDVKD. Trimming removed 5 bases from V and 4 bases from J, with 1 base in between. CDR3 amino acids: CATSGTGELFF. The CDR3 bases are TGTGCCACCAGTGGCACCGGGGAGCTGTTTTTT.

The CDR3 coding sequence is TGTGCCAATACAGAACGGGGGAACTGGGATACGCAGTATTTT. Its protein is CANTERGNWDTQYF. J is TRBJ2-3 and V is TRBV18, with a tentative D call TRBD2 (6 bases). The CDR3 runs 14 residues. Germline-derived CDR1 and CDR2 are KGHSH and LQKENI. Trimming pared 10 bases from V and 6 bases from J, leaving 20 bases between. The variable domain in full, with the rest retrieved from reference TRBV18 and TRBJ2-3, is NAGVMQNPRHLVRRRGQEARLRCSPMKGHSHVYWYRQLPEEGLKFMVYLQKENIIDESGMPKERFSAEFPKEGPSILRIQQVVRGDSAAYFCANTERGNWDTQYFGPGTRLTVL.

Only a few counts were recorded for this clone. The rearrangement joins TRBV7-2 to TRBJ2-3, with unresolved D. From germline, CDR1 is SGHTA and CDR2 FQGNSA. V was pared by 1 base and J by 2 bases, with 10 bases between. CDR3 length equals 15 residues. The CDR3 DNA follows: TGTGCCAGCAGCTTAGAGGCCTTACTCACAGATACGCAGTATTTT. Translating it yields CASSLEALLTDTQYF.

The chain couples TRBV4-3 to TRBJ1-5; TRBD1 agrees at 8 bases. The germline gives CDR1 LGHNA, CDR2 YSLEER. J was trimmed by 5 bases and V by 0 bases; bases with no gene match: 15. This CDR3 has 19 residues. The CDR3 DNA follows: TGCGCCAGCAGCCAAGAAGTATATCCACCGGACAGGGTGCATCAGCCCCAGCATTTT. Its translation: CASSQEVYPPDRVHQPQHF.

The chain couples TRBV30 to TRBJ2-7; tentative D call: TRBD1 (6 bases). CDR3 length: 14 amino acids. The germline V gene encodes CDR1 GTSNPN and CDR2 SVGIG (reference sequence). The ends were cut back, 0 bases at V and 0 bases at J, with 9 bases in the middle. CDR3 nucleotide sequence: TGTGCCTGGAGTGTTCAGGGGTTCTCCTACGAGCAGTACTTC. Translating it yields CAWSVQGFSYEQYF.

This sequence joins TRBV27 and TRBJ1-2, with TRBD1 matching 9 bases. The germline V gene has CDR1 MNHEY and CDR2 SMNVEV (reference sequence). The CDR3 spans 13 residues. V lost 5 bases, J lost 8 bases, and 6 bases stayed unmatched. The CDR3 loop reads CASSANRGLGYTF. CDR3 bases: TGTGCCAGCAGTGCCAACAGGGGGCTCGGCTACACCTTC.

V usage is TRBV2 and J usage is TRBJ1-4, with a possible D match to TRBD1 (6 bases). In germline, CDR1 is SNHLY, CDR2 FYNNEI. This CDR3 spans 15 amino acids. Deletions cut 7 bases from V and 3 bases from J, with 15 bases between. CDR3 DNA sequence: TGTGCCAGCAAACAACAGGGAATGCCTAATGAAAAACTGTTTTTT. Amino acid sequence: CASKQQGMPNEKLFF.

The chain carries TRBV10-3 and TRBJ2-3; no definite D call. This CDR3 is built from 14 residues. Germline V gene data show CDR1 as ENHRY and CDR2 as SYGVKD. Between the trimmed V and J ends, which lost 9 bases and 3 bases, there was a span of 16 bases. CDR3 protein: CAIAEKVLTDTQYF. CDR3 nucleotide sequence: TGTGCCATAGCTGAGAAGGTCCTTACAGATACGCAGTATTTT.

This clone was detected only once. V and J are TRBV19 and TRBJ1-2, with 10 bases matching TRBD1. Germline CDR1 LNHDA, CDR2 SQIVND (reference sequence). The J segment lost 13 bases and the V segment lost 5 bases, leaving 7 bases of the junction unmatched. There are 12 residues in the CDR3. The CDR3 sequence is CASSPDDRGLTF. The CDR3 bases are TGTGCCAGTAGTCCAGATGACAGGGGGCTCACCTTC.

CDR3 bases: TGTGCCAGCGGTCTCAATGAGCAGTTCTTC. The encoded protein is CASGLNEQFF. The chain recombines TRBV6-5 with TRBJ2-1; D not certain. The CDR3 contains 10 residues. The ends were cut back, 8 bases at V and 6 bases at J, with 5 bases in the middle. Germline values: CDR1 MNHEY, CDR2 SVGAGI.

The chain recombines TRBV5-1 with TRBJ2-5; tentative D call: TRBD2 (5 bases). Per the germline V gene, CDR1 is SGHRS and CDR2 is YFSETQ. The CDR3 sequence is 16 residues long. Trimming took 4 bases from V and 0 from J, leaving 16 bases between them. CDR3 sequence: CASSPGLGRHQETQYF. CDR3 nucleotide sequence: TGCGCCAGCAGCCCGGGGTTAGGACGACACCAAGAGACCCAGTACTTC.

This rearrangement joins TRBV11-1 to TRBJ1-2; D is unclear. The CDR3 covers 15 residues. Trimming cost V 5 bases and J 3 bases, with 16 bases left between them. Per germline, CDR1 SGHAT and CDR2 FQDESV (reference sequence). The CDR3 DNA sequence: TGTGCCAGCAGCCCTAGAGTGGAGAAACACTATGGCTACACCTTC. Translation: CASSPRVEKHYGYTF. Full variable domain (outside the CDR3, taken from reference TRBV11-1 and TRBJ1-2): EAEVAQSPRYKITEKSQAVAFWCDPISGHATLYWYRQILGQGPELLVQFQDESVVDDSQLPKDRFSAERLKGVDSTLKIQPAELGDSAMYLCASSPRVEKHYGYTFGSGTRLTVV.

The chain employs TRBV5-1 and TRBJ1-4; TRBD1 matches at 7 bases. Per the germline V gene, CDR1 is SGHRS and CDR2 is YFSETQ. J lost 4 bases, V lost 0 bases, and 9 bases had no gene match. CDR3 length equals 17 residues. The CDR3 protein is CASSLGGQQLFNEKLFF. The CDR3 DNA reads TGCGCCAGCAGCTTGGGGGGACAGCAGCTCTTTAATGAAAAACTGTTTTTT.

The chain combines TRBV4-3 with TRBJ2-1, with TRBD2 matching over 13 bases. V lost 0 bases and J lost 5; bases outside the gene matches: 4. Germline V gene lookup returns CDR1 LGHNA and CDR2 YSLEER. The CDR3 length is 17 residues. The CDR3 DNA reads as TGCGCCAGCAGCCAAGATAGACTAGCGGGGGGCCACAATGAGCAGTTCTTC. Its protein product is CASSQDRLAGGHNEQFF.

The chain has TRBV9 and TRBJ1-4; TRBD1 might be the D (6 bases). Germline V gene data show CDR1 as SGDLS and CDR2 as YYNGEE. The V and J ends lost 4 bases and 7 bases respectively, with 14 bases between them. The CDR3 is 14 residues long. CDR3: CASSTSDRVEKLFF. The CDR3 region has the DNA TGTGCCAGCAGCACCTCGGACAGAGTTGAAAAACTGTTTTTT.

The chain combines TRBV29-1 with TRBJ2-3; 8 positions agree with TRBD1. With 6 bases clipped from V and 2 bases from J, the junction kept 4 bases outside the gene matches. The CDR3 runs to 13 residues. The germline gives CDR1 SQVTM, CDR2 ANQGSEA. CDR3 sequence (DNA): TGCAGCGTGGGACAGGCAAACACAGATACGCAGTATTTT. Its translation: CSVGQANTDTQYF.

The gene calls are TRBV28 and TRBJ1-6; TRBD1 is a possible D gene (5 bases). Trimming cost V 7 bases and J 0 bases, with 10 bases left between them. Germline CDR1 is MDHEN and CDR2 is SYDVKM. This CDR3 has 15 amino acids. The CDR3 is CASTGHGSYNSPLHF. The CDR3 DNA is TGTGCCAGCACCGGACACGGCTCCTATAATTCACCCCTCCACTTT.

J is TRBJ2-7 and V is TRBV5-1; TRBD1 matches at 9 bases. The CDR3 is made up of 15 amino acids. In germline, CDR1 is SGHRS, CDR2 YFSETQ. V lost 4 bases to trimming and J lost 1 base; unmatched junction nucleotides: 6. DNA of the CDR3: TGCGCCAGCAGCACAGACAGGGGGGTTTCCTACGAGCAGTACTTC. Its translation is CASSTDRGVSYEQYF. Based on the CDR3 plus reference TRBV5-1 and TRBJ2-7, the full variable domain is KAGVTQTPRYLIKTRGQQVTLSCSPISGHRSVSWYQQTPGQGLQFLFEYFSETQRNKGNFPGRFSGRQFSNSRSEMNVSTLELGDSALYLCASSTDRGVSYEQYFGPGTRLTVT.

This sequence joins TRBV5-1 and TRBJ2-1; 8 bases are a match to TRBD1. The CDR3 covers 14 residues. CDR1 and CDR2 (germline): SGHRS, YFSETQ. J lost 6 bases, V lost 2 bases, and 4 bases had no gene match. This CDR3 reads CASSFRTGRNEQFF. The DNA for the CDR3 is TGCGCCAGCAGCTTTCGGACAGGGCGCAATGAGCAGTTCTTC. The full variable domain, its missing parts supplied by reference TRBV5-1 and TRBJ2-1, is KAGVTQTPRYLIKTRGQQVTLSCSPISGHRSVSWYQQTPGQGLQFLFEYFSETQRNKGNFPGRFSGRQFSNSRSEMNVSTLELGDSALYLCASSFRTGRNEQFFGPGTRLTVL.

The rearrangement uses TRBV6-5 and TRBJ2-7; 9 bases are a match to TRBD1. Germline loops: CDR1 MNHEY, CDR2 SVGAGI. This CDR3 spans 15 amino acids. V lost 4 bases to trimming and J lost 2 bases; unmatched junction nucleotides: 6. CDR3 amino acids: CASSSGQGTTYEQYF. CDR3 nucleotides: TGTGCCAGCAGTTCCGGACAGGGGACTACCTACGAGCAGTACTTC.

This clone was observed a few times. The chain joins TRBV2 to TRBJ2-3; the D gene is possibly TRBD2 (5 bases). Germline lookup yields CDR1 SNHLY and CDR2 FYNNEI. Trimming removed 7 bases at V and 4 bases at J, with 9 bases between. The CDR3 runs 12 residues. In DNA form, the CDR3 reads TGTGCCAGCAATGAGGGCCCAGATACGCAGTATTTT. Protein sequence: CASNEGPDTQYF.

In this sample, this clone turned up once. CDR3 sequence reads: CASTSTRTYEQYF. The CDR3, as DNA: TGTGCCAGCACCTCCACTAGGACCTACGAGCAGTACTTC. The rearrangement links TRBV5-6 to TRBJ2-7; D is possibly TRBD2 (5 bases). The V gene lost 6 bases and the J gene lost 2 bases, with 12 bases spanning the gap. Per germline, CDR1 SGHDT and CDR2 YYEEEE. This CDR3 has 13 residues.

J is TRBJ2-5 and V is TRBV5-1; no clear D gene. This CDR3 has 13 amino acids. V was pared by 3 bases and J by 3 bases, with 9 bases between. Germline lookup yields CDR1 SGHRS and CDR2 YFSETQ. CDR3 DNA sequence: TGCGCCAGCAGCTGGGCAAGGGAAGAGACCCAGTACTTC. Translating it yields CASSWAREETQYF.

This clone was picked up many times. The V call is TRBV19, the J call TRBJ1-2; a possible D gene is TRBD1 (6 bases). The CDR3 runs to 11 residues. Trimming pared 3 bases from V and 14 bases from J, leaving 13 bases between. The germline gives CDR1 LNHDA, CDR2 SQIVND (reference sequence). As DNA, the CDR3 is TGTGCCAGTAGTATTGGGGGGCGAACGACCTTC. Amino acid sequence: CASSIGGRTTF.